This is a list of T cell receptor beta chains from one sample in a study of response to subunit inactivated influenza vaccine. TCRdb analysed the RT-PCR reads with MiXCR anew, one entry per CDR3 protein. The sample lists 800,000 to 1,000,000 distinct CDR3 sequences, 21% seen once, with 9.5% to 13% in the top ten. The sequencing here drew on PBMCs from blood, taken more than 4 days after vaccination. The receptors here all came from a man between 50 and 59 years old who received an inactivated influenza vaccine. The CDR3 runs from the conserved cysteine through the conserved F or W. The D gene is left open where the match is weak. Not every row has a clone size; where given, it reads once, few, many or a size class.

cdr3_nt cdr3_aa j_call v_call clone_size d_call
TGTGCCAGCAGTCACTATCCAGACAGGGGATTCTCCTACGAGCAGTACTTC CASSHYPDRGFSYEQYF TRBJ2-7 TRBV28 few TRBD1
TGCAGTGCTAGAGATCCTTCTAGCGTCTACAATGAGCAGTTCTTC CSARDPSSVYNEQFF TRBJ2-1 TRBV20-1 . .
TGTGCCATCAGTGGGGGACTAGCGGCCTACACAGATACGCAGTATTTT CAISGGLAAYTDTQYF TRBJ2-3 TRBV10-3 few TRBD2
TGTGCCAGCAGCCCCCCGCGAGGGATCGAGCAGTACTTC CASSPPRGIEQYF TRBJ2-7 TRBV7-9 . .
TGTGCCAGCAGCCCCGACGTAGCGGGAGGGTGGGATACGCAGTATTTT CASSPDVAGGWDTQYF TRBJ2-3 TRBV6-1 . TRBD2
TGCGCCAGCAGCCTTAAGACAGGGTCCAATGAGCAGTTCTTC CASSLKTGSNEQFF TRBJ2-1 TRBV4-3 few TRBD1
TGTGCCAGCAGCTCTAGACAGGGCCGCTACTATGGCTACACCTTC CASSSRQGRYYGYTF TRBJ1-2 TRBV6-1 . TRBD1
TGTGCCAGCAGTGATTTTATCCGCCGGACAGGGCATAGCAATCAGCCCCAGCATTTT CASSDFIRRTGHSNQPQHF TRBJ1-5 TRBV6-1 many TRBD1
TGTGCCAGCAGTTGGGGCCCCTCGGCTAACTATGGCTACACCTTC CASSWGPSANYGYTF TRBJ1-2 TRBV12-3/TRBV12-4 many .
TGTGCCAGCAGTTACACCTTGGCTAGCGGGAAAGCAGATACGCAGTATTTT CASSYTLASGKADTQYF TRBJ2-3 TRBV12-3/TRBV12-4 few TRBD2
TGTGCCAGCAGCCCCCGACGTACGAGGACAGGGCCCTACAATGAGCAGTTCTTC CASSPRRTRTGPYNEQFF TRBJ2-1 TRBV11-1 . TRBD1
TGTGCCAGTAGGACGGGACAGGGGACAGATACGCAGTATTTT CASRTGQGTDTQYF TRBJ2-3 TRBV19 many TRBD1
TGTGCCAGCAGCGCACTAGCGCCTCTCACAGATACGCAGTATTTT CASSALAPLTDTQYF TRBJ2-3 TRBV9 few TRBD2
TGCAGTGCTCGATTAGCGGGCCTCACCGGGGAGCTGTTTTTT CSARLAGLTGELFF TRBJ2-2 TRBV20-1 . TRBD2
TGTGCCACCCCGGGCAGCCAGGGCTACACCTTC CATPGSQGYTF TRBJ1-2 TRBV28 . .
TGTGCCTCCGGAGGGGGTCCCTACAATGAGCAGTTCTTC CASGGGPYNEQFF TRBJ2-1 TRBV6-1 few .
TGCAGTGCTAGAGAAACAGTGAAACCGGGACAGGGGGCATCGGACACTGAAGCTTTCTTT CSARETVKPGQGASDTEAFF TRBJ1-1 TRBV20-1 . TRBD1
TGTGCCATCAGTTCTAGCGGGAGGTACCAAGAGACCCAGTACTTC CAISSSGRYQETQYF TRBJ2-5 TRBV10-3 . TRBD2
TGTGCCTGGAGCCGCCGGAGAAACACCGGGGAGCTGTTTTTT CAWSRRRNTGELFF TRBJ2-2 TRBV30 few .
TGCGCCAGCAGCCACCCAGGGACTAGCGGGGGAACGTACCAAGAGACCCAGTACTTC CASSHPGTSGGTYQETQYF TRBJ2-5 TRBV4-3 few TRBD2
TGCGCCAGCAGCCGCGCCTACAGGGGAACTCAAGAGACCCAGTACTTC CASSRAYRGTQETQYF TRBJ2-5 TRBV5-1 . TRBD1
TGTGCCAGCAGTTTAGGGACAGGGTTCGGAGAGACCCAGTACTTC CASSLGTGFGETQYF TRBJ2-5 TRBV12-3/TRBV12-4 . TRBD1
TGTGCCAGCAGCCAACAGGGCCGAAGTGGCACCGGGGAGCTGTTTTTT CASSQQGRSGTGELFF TRBJ2-2 TRBV7-6 . .
TGCAGTGCTAGAGATCCCGCTAGCGGGAGGGCCAGCTCCTACGAGCAGTACTTC CSARDPASGRASSYEQYF TRBJ2-7 TRBV20-1 . TRBD2
TGCAGTGCTAGAGCCGGACTAGCGGGAGGTCTCAACTCCCACGACAGCACAGATACGCAGTATTTT CSARAGLAGGLNSHDSTDTQYF TRBJ2-3 TRBV20-1 few TRBD2